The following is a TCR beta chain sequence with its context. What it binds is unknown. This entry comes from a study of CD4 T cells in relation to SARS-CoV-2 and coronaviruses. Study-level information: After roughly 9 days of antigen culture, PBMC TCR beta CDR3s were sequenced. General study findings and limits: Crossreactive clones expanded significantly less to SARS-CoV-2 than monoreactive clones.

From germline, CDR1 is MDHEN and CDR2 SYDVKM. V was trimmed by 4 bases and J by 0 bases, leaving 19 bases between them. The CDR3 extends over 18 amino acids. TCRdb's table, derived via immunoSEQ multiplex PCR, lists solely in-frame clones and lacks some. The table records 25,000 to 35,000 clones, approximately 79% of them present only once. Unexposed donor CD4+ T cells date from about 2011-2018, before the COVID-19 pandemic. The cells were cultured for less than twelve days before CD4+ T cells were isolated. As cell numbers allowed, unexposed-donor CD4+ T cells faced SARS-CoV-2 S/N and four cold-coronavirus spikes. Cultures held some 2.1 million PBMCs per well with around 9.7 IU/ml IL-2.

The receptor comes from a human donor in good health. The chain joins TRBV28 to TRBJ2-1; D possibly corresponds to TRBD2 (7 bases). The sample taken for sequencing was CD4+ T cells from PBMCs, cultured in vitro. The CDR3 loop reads CASSSGGLAAGSYNEQFF. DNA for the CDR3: TGTGCCAGCAGTTCCGGGGGGCTGGCGGCGGGCTCCTACAATGAGCAGTTCTTC.